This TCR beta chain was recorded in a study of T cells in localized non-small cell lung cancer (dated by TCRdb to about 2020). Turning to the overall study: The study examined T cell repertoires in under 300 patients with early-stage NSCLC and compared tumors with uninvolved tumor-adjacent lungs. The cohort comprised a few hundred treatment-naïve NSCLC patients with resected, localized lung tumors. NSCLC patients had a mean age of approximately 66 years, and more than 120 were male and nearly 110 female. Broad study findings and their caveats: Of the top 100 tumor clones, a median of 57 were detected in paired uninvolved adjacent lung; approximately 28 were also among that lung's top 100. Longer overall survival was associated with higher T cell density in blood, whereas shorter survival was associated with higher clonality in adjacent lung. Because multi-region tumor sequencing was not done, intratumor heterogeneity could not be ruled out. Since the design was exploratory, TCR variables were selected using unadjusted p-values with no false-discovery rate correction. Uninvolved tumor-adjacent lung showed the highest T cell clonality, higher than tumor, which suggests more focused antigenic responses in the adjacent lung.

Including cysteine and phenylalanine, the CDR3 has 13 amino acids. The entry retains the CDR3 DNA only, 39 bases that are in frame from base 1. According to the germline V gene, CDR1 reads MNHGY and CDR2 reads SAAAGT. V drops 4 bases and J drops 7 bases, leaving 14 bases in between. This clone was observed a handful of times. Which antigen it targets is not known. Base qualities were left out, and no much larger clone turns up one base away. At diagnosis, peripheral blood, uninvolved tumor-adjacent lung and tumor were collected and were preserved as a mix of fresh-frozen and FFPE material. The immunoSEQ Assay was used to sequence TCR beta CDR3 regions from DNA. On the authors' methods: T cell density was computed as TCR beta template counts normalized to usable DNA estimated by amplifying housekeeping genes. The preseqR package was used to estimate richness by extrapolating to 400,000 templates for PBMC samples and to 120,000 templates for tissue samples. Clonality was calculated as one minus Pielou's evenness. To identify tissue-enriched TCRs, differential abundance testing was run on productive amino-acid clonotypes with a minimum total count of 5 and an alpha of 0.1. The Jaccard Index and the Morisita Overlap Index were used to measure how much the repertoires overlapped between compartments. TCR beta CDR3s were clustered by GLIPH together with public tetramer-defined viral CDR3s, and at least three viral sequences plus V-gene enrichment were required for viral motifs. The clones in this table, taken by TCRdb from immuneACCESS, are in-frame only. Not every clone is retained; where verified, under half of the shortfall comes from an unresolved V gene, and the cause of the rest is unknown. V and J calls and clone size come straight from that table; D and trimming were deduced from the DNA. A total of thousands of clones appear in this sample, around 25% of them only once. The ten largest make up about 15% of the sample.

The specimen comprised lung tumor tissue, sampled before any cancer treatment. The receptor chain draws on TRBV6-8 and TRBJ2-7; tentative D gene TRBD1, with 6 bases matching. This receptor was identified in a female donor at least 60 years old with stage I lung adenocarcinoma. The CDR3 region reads CASSLVSQGEQYF. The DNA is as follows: TGTGCCAGCAGTTTGGTTTCTCAGGGGGAGCAGTACTTC.